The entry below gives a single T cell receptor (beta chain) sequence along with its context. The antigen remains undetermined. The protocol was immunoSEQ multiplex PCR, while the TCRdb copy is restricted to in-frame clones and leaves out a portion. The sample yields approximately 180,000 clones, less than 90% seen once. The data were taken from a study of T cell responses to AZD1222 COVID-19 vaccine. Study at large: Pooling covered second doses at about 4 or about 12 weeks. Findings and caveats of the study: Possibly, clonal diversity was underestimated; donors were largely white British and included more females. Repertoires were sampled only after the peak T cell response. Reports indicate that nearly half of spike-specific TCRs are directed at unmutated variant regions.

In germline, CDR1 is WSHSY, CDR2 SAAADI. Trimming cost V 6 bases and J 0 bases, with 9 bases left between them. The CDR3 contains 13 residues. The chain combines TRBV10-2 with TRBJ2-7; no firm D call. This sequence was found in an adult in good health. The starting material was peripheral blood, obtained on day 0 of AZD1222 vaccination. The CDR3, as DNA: TGCGCCAGCAGGCGACGGAGCTCCTACGAGCAGTACTTC. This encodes CASRRRSSYEQYF.